Listed below are T cell receptor beta chains from one sample, sequenced in a study of shared clonotypes between healthy human individuals. Profiled with immunoSEQ multiplex PCR; TCRdb holds only in-frame clones, not every one. Of some 500,000 clones listed, approximately 95% are singletons. The specimen was naive CD4+ T cells sorted from blood. Receptor source: a woman aged 25-40 years in good health. CDR3s include the opening cysteine and the closing phenylalanine or tryptophan. The order of the fields is CDR3 DNA, CDR3 protein, V gene, D gene, J gene, clone size. The D gene is left open where the match is weak. Clone size, where shown, is once, few, many, or a class for clones that have expanded.

CDR3nt: TGTGCCAGCATAGGGGGACAGGCGGCTTACGAGCAGTACTTC
CDR3aa: CASIGGQAAYEQYF
v_gene: TRBV28
d_gene: TRBD1
j_gene: TRBJ2-7
abundance: -

CDR3nt: TGTGCCAGCAGACCATCCAGGGGAATTGGGACAGATACGCAGTATTTT
CDR3aa: CASRPSRGIGTDTQYF
v_gene: TRBV28
d_gene: -
j_gene: TRBJ2-3
abundance: -

CDR3nt: TGTGCCAGTAGTATTATGGGACTAGCGGCGAACACCGGGGAGCTGTTTTTT
CDR3aa: CASSIMGLAANTGELFF
v_gene: TRBV19
d_gene: TRBD2
j_gene: TRBJ2-2
abundance: -

CDR3nt: TGTGCCAGCTCACCGACAGAAAATCAGCCCCAGCATTTT
CDR3aa: CASSPTENQPQHF
v_gene: TRBV18
d_gene: -
j_gene: TRBJ1-5
abundance: -

CDR3nt: TGTGCCAGCAGCTTACATGGCAGATTACTTTATGGCTACACCTTC
CDR3aa: CASSLHGRLLYGYTF
v_gene: TRBV11-2
d_gene: -
j_gene: TRBJ1-2
abundance: few

CDR3nt: TGTGCCAGCAGCCGGGGTGGGGGCTCCTACGAGCAGTACTTC
CDR3aa: CASSRGGGSYEQYF
v_gene: TRBV9
d_gene: -
j_gene: TRBJ2-7
abundance: -

CDR3nt: TGTGCCAGCAGTTACTCATACGGGGCCTATGGCTACACCTTC
CDR3aa: CASSYSYGAYGYTF
v_gene: TRBV6-5
d_gene: -
j_gene: TRBJ1-2
abundance: -

CDR3nt: TGTGCCAGCAGCCCCCAGATGAGGGCTGAAGCTTTCTTT
CDR3aa: CASSPQMRAEAFF
v_gene: TRBV14
d_gene: -
j_gene: TRBJ1-1
abundance: -

CDR3nt: TGTGCCAGCGGCGTGAGGGGGAATGAAGCTTTCTTT
CDR3aa: CASGVRGNEAFF
v_gene: TRBV2
d_gene: -
j_gene: TRBJ1-1
abundance: -

CDR3nt: TGCGCCAGCAGTGAAGGGATCCAAGAGACCCAGTACTTC
CDR3aa: CASSEGIQETQYF
v_gene: TRBV10-1
d_gene: -
j_gene: TRBJ2-5
abundance: -

CDR3nt: TGTGCCAGCAGTTTGGTTGGGGTCGCCCAAGTGCAGTACTTC
CDR3aa: CASSLVGVAQVQYF
v_gene: TRBV27
d_gene: -
j_gene: TRBJ2-7
abundance: once

CDR3nt: TGTGCCAGCAGCCGTTGGGGGGACTACGTATACGAGCAGTACTTC
CDR3aa: CASSRWGDYVYEQYF
v_gene: TRBV7-8
d_gene: TRBD2
j_gene: TRBJ2-7
abundance: -

CDR3nt: TGTGCCAGCAGCGTTACCGACCTCGGGACCGGGGAGCTGTTTTTT
CDR3aa: CASSVTDLGTGELFF
v_gene: TRBV9
d_gene: -
j_gene: TRBJ2-2
abundance: -

CDR3nt: TGTGCCACCAGCCCTAGGGCGGCCGGCTACACCTTC
CDR3aa: CATSPRAAGYTF
v_gene: TRBV15
d_gene: -
j_gene: TRBJ1-2
abundance: -

CDR3nt: TGTGCCAGCAGTGAATCATGGTATGGCTACACCTTC
CDR3aa: CASSESWYGYTF
v_gene: TRBV2
d_gene: -
j_gene: TRBJ1-2
abundance: -

CDR3nt: TGTGCCAGCAGCAAAGGGCGGGGCCACTCCTACAATGAGCAGTTCTTC
CDR3aa: CASSKGRGHSYNEQFF
v_gene: TRBV21-1
d_gene: -
j_gene: TRBJ2-1
abundance: -

CDR3nt: TGCGCCAGCAGCCCCCTACCCGGGCAAGCCTACGAGCAGTACTTC
CDR3aa: CASSPLPGQAYEQYF
v_gene: TRBV5-1
d_gene: -
j_gene: TRBJ2-7
abundance: -

CDR3nt: TGTGCCAGCAGCTTGAGCCGGGGGGCTAATGAAAAACTGTTTTTT
CDR3aa: CASSLSRGANEKLFF
v_gene: TRBV11-2
d_gene: -
j_gene: TRBJ1-4
abundance: -

CDR3nt: TGTGCCAGCAGCACGACAGGGAGCTCCTACAATGAGCAGTTCTTC
CDR3aa: CASSTTGSSYNEQFF
v_gene: TRBV28
d_gene: TRBD1
j_gene: TRBJ2-1
abundance: once

CDR3nt: TGTGCCAGCAGTTCCTACTCTAGCGGGAGCCACGAGCAGTACTTC
CDR3aa: CASSSYSSGSHEQYF
v_gene: TRBV28
d_gene: TRBD2
j_gene: TRBJ2-7
abundance: -

CDR3nt: TGTGCCAGCTCACGGGCCGCAAATAGCAATCAGCCCCAGCATTTT
CDR3aa: CASSRAANSNQPQHF
v_gene: TRBV18
d_gene: -
j_gene: TRBJ1-5
abundance: -

CDR3nt: TGTGCCAGCAGGTCCGGGACAGGGGTTTGGGAAGCTTTCTTT
CDR3aa: CASRSGTGVWEAFF
v_gene: TRBV28
d_gene: TRBD1
j_gene: TRBJ1-1
abundance: once

CDR3nt: TGTGCCAGCAGCCCTATGGACAATAGCAATCAGCCCCAGCATTTT
CDR3aa: CASSPMDNSNQPQHF
v_gene: TRBV28
d_gene: -
j_gene: TRBJ1-5
abundance: -

CDR3nt: TGTGCCAGCAGCTTAGACACAGATACGCAGTATTTT
CDR3aa: CASSLDTDTQYF
v_gene: TRBV7-8
d_gene: -
j_gene: TRBJ2-3
abundance: -

CDR3nt: TGTGCCAGCAGTTTGATTAGGGGAACGCTCGGGTACTTC
CDR3aa: CASSLIRGTLGYF
v_gene: TRBV28
d_gene: -
j_gene: TRBJ2-4
abundance: -

CDR3nt: TGTGCCAGCAGCTTAACTCCCGTCAGCATGAACACTGAAGCTTTCTTT
CDR3aa: CASSLTPVSMNTEAFF
v_gene: TRBV7-2
d_gene: -
j_gene: TRBJ1-1
abundance: -

CDR3nt: TGTGCCTGGGAAGAGCACAATGAGCAGTTCTTC
CDR3aa: CAWEEHNEQFF
v_gene: TRBV30
d_gene: -
j_gene: TRBJ2-1
abundance: -

CDR3nt: TGTGCCAGCATGACACCGAACACCGGGGAGCTGTTTTTT
CDR3aa: CASMTPNTGELFF
v_gene: TRBV2
d_gene: -
j_gene: TRBJ2-2
abundance: -